The sequence of this TCR beta chain was determined in a study of blood T cells in healthy people across ages (dated by TCRdb to between 2014 and 2016). Study-level background: In model experiments, template switching captured roughly one uniquely barcoded TCR beta cDNA molecule for every two T cells. Using deep sequencing normalized with unique cDNA molecular identifiers, the study measured how TCR beta repertoire diversity changes with age. Four age groups were formed from the donors: young (average about 17 years), middle-aged (approximately 40), aged (over 55) and long-lived (less than 85). To avoid experimental bias, donors of different ages were spread randomly across the sequencing lanes. For two donors (one aged 18 to 30 and one aged 80 or older), the study analyzed two additional independent replicas of 1 million unique cDNA reads from the same blood draw.

This clonotype was observed a handful of times. Its antigen specificity is not known. One base away there is no much larger clone; base qualities are not given. The protocol used for the library was 5' RACE. The instrument given in TCRdb is Illumina HiSeq 2500. A second roughly 6 to 11 cycle PCR used a sample-barcoded 5' primer and a J-beta primer mix. A template-switch 5' adaptor carrying 12 random nucleotides introduced a unique molecular identifier onto each TCR beta cDNA molecule. Each sample yielded at least 2.5 million CDR3-containing paired-end reads. All of the RNA was converted into first-strand cDNA using the Mint cDNA synthesis kit, with a TRBC-specific oligonucleotide serving as the primer. After uracil-DNA glycosylase treatment, a first 18-cycle PCR used universal primers M1SS and BC2_uni_R on all cDNA. Processing in the source paper ran as follows. For normalization, 1 million high-quality reads were randomly selected from each sample, with every read carrying a distinct molecular identifier. Instead of being binned into consensus sequences, reads with shared molecular identifiers were discarded. CDR3 identification, clonotype clustering and error correction used MiTCR with a Q25 quality threshold and the strictest error-elimination algorithm. A nonparametric unseen species model with Euler transformation was used to estimate lower-bound total TCR beta diversity. TCRdb trimmed the raw reads at Q25, called clones with MiXCR and kept productive beta chains. Every distinct CDR3 protein forms one entry, paired with its most common genes and DNA. The V and J calls reflect TCRdb's pipeline rather than the authors' work. The sample data list about 1.6 million distinct CDR3 sequences, and roughly a third of these were observed just once. 11% of the sample comes from the top ten.

The study at large found these results: Total diversity estimates from one million sequenced T cells were considered lower bounds and underestimates. A strong correlation was found between observed TCR beta diversity and the percentage of naive T cells measured by flow cytometry. Compared with the aged group, the long-lived group had more naive CD4+ T cells, fewer expanded clones and increased TCR diversity, a pattern suggesting age selection. As age increased, observed TCR beta diversity per million T cells dropped in a roughly linear way, and a significant reduction was already evident by age 40. Donor CMV infection status was unknown, potentially confounding age-related changes in expanded clonotypes. Because profiling used bulk unsorted PBMCs, naive and antigen-experienced compartments could not be compared conclusively.

CDR3 length: 13 amino acids, cysteine to phenylalanine. Just the 39-base CDR3 DNA is kept, in frame starting at base 1. V sheds 8 bases and J sheds 2 bases, leaving 12 bases between their ends. As encoded in the germline V gene, CDR1 is MDHEN while CDR2 is SYDVKM. Donors were approximately 42 systemically healthy Caucasian individuals from Russia aged 6 to 90 years. About 10 milliliters of peripheral blood were collected from each donor into EDTA-treated Vacutainer tubes. Ficoll-Paque density-gradient centrifugation was used to isolate PBMCs, with at least 6 million per sample. Total RNA, at least 5.5 micrograms per sample, was extracted from PBMCs with Trizol reagent. Naive CD45RAhigh/CD27high T cell percentages were measured by flow cytometry on a PBMC aliquot from every donor.

This TCR came from a woman aged 25 to 39 in good health. The V and J segments used are TRBV28 and TRBJ2-5, with TRBD1 as a weak D call on 6 bases. The sample consisted of blood. CDR3 region: CASDTGTQETQYF. The sequence in DNA is TGTGCCAGCGACACCGGGACACAAGAGACCCAGTACTTC.